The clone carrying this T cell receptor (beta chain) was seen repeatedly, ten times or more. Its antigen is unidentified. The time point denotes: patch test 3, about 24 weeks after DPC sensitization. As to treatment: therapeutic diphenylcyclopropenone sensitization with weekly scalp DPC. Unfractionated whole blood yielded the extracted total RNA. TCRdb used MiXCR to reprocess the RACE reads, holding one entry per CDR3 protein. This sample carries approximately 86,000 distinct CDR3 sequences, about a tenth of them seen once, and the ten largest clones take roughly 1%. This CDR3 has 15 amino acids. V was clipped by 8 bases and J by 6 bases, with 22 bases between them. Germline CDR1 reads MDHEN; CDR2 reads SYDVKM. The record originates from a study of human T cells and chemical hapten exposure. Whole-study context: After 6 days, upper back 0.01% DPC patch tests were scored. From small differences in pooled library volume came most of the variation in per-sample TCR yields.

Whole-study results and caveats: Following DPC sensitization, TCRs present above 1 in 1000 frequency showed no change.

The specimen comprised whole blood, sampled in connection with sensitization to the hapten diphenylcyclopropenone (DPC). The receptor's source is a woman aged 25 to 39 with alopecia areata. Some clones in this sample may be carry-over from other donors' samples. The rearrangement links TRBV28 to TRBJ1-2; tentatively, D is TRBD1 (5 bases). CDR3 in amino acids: CASVFQGASPNGYTF. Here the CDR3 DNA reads TGTGCCAGCGTCTTCCAGGGCGCTAGTCCTAATGGCTACACCTTC.